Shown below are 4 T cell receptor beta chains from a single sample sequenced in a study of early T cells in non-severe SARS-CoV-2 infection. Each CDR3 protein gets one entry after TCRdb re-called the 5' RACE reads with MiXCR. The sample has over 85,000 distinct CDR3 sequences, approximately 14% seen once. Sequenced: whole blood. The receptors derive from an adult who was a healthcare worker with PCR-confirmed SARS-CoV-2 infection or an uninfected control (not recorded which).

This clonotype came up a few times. The CDR3 is CASTGMETQYF. The CDR3 coding sequence is TGTGCCAGCACCGGAATGGAGACCCAGTACTTC. J is TRBJ2-5 and V is TRBV11-2, with unresolved D. The CDR3 runs 11 residues. Germline V gives CDR1 SGHAT, CDR2 FQNNGV. The V gene lost 7 bases and the J gene lost 5 bases, with 8 bases spanning the gap.

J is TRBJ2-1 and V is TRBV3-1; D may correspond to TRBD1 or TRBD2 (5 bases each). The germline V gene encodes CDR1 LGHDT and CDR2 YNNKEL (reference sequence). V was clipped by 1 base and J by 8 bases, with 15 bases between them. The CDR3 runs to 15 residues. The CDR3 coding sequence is TGTGCCAGCAGCCAAGTGGGGGTTCCCTTCGATGAGCAGTTCTTC. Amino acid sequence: CASSQVGVPFDEQFF.

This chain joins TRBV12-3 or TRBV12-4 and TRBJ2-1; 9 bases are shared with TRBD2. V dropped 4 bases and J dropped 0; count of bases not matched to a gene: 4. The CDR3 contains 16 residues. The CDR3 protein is CASSSSGKSSYNEQFF. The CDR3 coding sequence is TGTGCCAGCAGTTCTAGCGGGAAGAGCTCCTACAATGAGCAGTTCTTC.

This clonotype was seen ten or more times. The CDR3 bases are TGTGCCAGCAGTTTCTCCGGGGGGCTTTCCTACGAGCAGTACTTC. Protein: CASSFSGGLSYEQYF. V gene TRBV12-3 or TRBV12-4 combines with J gene TRBJ2-7; possibly TRBD2 for D (7 bases). The CDR3 loop spans 15 amino acids. V gave up 3 bases and J gave up 1 base, with 13 bases separating them.